This T cell receptor (beta chain) derives from a study of blood T cell repertoires in COVID-19. After removal of 5 bases from V and 6 bases from J, the junction contained 12 bases not matched to a gene. The CDR3 runs to 16 residues. Germline CDR1 and CDR2: LGHDT and YNNKEL (reference sequence). The method was immunoSEQ multiplex PCR; TCRdb's version includes in-frame clones alone and lacks a portion of them. Of 100,000 or so clones listed, 75% to 85% were seen once; the top ten hold over 8.5%. The receptor's source is a woman aged 65 to 85 with acute or convalescent COVID-19. Sequenced input: peripheral blood. The chain is built from TRBV3-1 (or the pseudogene TRBV3-2) and TRBJ2-7; 11 bases agree with TRBD2. The CDR3 reads CASSTHSGRASREQYF. In DNA, the CDR3 is TGTGCCAGCAGCACTCATAGCGGGAGGGCCTCCCGCGAGCAGTACTTC.